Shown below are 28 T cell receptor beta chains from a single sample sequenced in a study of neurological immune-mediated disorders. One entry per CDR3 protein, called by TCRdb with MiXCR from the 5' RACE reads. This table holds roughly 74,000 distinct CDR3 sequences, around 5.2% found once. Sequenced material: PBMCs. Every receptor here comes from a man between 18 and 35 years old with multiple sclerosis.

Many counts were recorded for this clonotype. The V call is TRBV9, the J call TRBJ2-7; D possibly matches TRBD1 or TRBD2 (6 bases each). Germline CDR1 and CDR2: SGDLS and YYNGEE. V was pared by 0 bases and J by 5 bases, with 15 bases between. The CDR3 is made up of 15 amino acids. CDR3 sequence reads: CASSVEGGGNNEQYF. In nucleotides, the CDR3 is TGTGCCAGCAGCGTAGAAGGAGGGGGGAACAACGAGCAGTACTTC.

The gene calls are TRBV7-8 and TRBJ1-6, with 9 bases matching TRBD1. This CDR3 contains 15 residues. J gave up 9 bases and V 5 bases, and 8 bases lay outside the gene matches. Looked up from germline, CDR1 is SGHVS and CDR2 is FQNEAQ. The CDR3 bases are TGTGCCAGCAGCGCCATACAGGGGGCGAGTTCACCCCTCCACTTT. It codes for CASSAIQGASSPLHF.

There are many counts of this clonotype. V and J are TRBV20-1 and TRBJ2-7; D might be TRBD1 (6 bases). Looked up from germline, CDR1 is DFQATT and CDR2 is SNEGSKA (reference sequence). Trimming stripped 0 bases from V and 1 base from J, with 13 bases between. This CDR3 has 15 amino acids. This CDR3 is CSARDLGHESYEQYF. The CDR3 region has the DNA TGCAGTGCTAGAGATCTGGGACACGAGTCCTACGAGCAGTACTTC.

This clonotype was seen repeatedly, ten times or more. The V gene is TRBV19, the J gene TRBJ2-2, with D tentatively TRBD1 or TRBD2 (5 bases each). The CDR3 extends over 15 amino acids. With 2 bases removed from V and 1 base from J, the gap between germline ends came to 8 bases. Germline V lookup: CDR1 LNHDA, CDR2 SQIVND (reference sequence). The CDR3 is CASSISGRNTGELFF. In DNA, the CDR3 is TGTGCCAGTAGTATATCGGGACGGAACACCGGGGAGCTGTTTTTT.

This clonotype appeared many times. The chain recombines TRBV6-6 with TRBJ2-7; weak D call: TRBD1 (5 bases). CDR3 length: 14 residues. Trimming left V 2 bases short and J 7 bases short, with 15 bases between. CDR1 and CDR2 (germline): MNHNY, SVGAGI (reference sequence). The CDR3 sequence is CASSYPDREREQYF. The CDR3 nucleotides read TGTGCCAGCAGTTACCCCGACAGAGAGCGTGAGCAGTACTTC.

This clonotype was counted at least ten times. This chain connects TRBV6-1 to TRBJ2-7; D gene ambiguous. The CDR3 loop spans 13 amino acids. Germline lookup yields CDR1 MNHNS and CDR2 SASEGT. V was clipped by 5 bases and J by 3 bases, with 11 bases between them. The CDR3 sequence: CASSRSMNYEQYF. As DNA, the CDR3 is TGTGCCAGCAGTAGGTCGATGAACTACGAGCAGTACTTC.

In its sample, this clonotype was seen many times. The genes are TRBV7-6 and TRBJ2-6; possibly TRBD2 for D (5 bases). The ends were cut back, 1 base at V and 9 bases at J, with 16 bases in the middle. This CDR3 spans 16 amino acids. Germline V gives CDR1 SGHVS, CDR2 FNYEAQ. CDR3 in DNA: TGTGCCAGCAGCTTAGGTTCTGGAGGCGCCGGCAACGTCCTGACTTTC. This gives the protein CASSLGSGGAGNVLTF.

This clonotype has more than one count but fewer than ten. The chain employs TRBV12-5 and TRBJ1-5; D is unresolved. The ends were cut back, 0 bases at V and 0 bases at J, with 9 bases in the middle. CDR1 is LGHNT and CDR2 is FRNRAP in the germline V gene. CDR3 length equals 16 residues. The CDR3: CASGLVRRNSNQPQHF. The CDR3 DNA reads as TGTGCTAGTGGTTTGGTCCGCCGAAATAGCAATCAGCCCCAGCATTTT.

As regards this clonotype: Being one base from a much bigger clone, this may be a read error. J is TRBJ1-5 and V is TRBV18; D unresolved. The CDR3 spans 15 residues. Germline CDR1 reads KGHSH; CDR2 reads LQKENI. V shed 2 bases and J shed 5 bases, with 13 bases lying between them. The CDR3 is CASSPTGNQDQPQHF. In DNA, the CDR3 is TGTGCCAGCTCACCAACGGGAAACCAAGATCAGCCCCAGCATTTT.

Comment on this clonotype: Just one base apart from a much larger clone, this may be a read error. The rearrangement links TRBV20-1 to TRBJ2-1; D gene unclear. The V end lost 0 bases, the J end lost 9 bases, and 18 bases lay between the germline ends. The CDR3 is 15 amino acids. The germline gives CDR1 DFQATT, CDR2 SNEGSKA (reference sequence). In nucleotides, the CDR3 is TGCAGTGCTAGAGACGCGACCGTGAGTTCTTCTGAGCAGTTCTTC. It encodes CSARDATVSSSEQFF.

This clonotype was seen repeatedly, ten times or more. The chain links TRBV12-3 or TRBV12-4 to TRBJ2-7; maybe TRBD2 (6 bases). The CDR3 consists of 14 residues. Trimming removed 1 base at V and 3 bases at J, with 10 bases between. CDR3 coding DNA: TGTGCCAGCAGTTTAGGGGCTAGCGACTACGAGCAGTACTTC. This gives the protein CASSLGASDYEQYF.

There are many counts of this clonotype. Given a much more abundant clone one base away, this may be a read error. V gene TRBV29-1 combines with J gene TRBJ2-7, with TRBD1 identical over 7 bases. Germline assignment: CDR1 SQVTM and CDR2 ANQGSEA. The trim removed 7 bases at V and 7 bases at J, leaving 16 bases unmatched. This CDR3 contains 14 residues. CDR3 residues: CSAVPRDRVQEQYF. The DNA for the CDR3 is TGCAGCGCCGTACCCCGGGACAGAGTCCAAGAGCAGTACTTC.

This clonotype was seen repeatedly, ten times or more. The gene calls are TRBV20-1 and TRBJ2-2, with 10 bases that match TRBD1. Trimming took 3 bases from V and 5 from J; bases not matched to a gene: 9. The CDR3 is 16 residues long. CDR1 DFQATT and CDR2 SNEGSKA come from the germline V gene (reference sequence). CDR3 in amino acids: CSARTLDRGSTGELFF. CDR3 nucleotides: TGCAGTGCTAGGACCTTGGACAGGGGGTCGACCGGGGAGCTGTTTTTT.

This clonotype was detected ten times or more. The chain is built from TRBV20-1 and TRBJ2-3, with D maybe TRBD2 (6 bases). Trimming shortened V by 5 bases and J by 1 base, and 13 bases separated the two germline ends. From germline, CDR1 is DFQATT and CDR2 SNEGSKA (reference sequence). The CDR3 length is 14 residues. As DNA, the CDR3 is TGCAGTGCTCGTCATGGGACTGGCACAGATACGCAGTATTTT. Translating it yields CSARHGTGTDTQYF.

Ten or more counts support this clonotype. The CDR3 region is CASSLVAVPIRGNIQYF. As DNA, the CDR3 is TGCGCCAGCAGCTTGGTTGCGGTTCCGATACGGGGGAACATTCAGTACTTC. The V and J genes are TRBV5-1 and TRBJ2-4; a possible D gene is TRBD2 (6 bases). Germline V gives CDR1 SGHRS, CDR2 YFSETQ. CDR3 length equals 17 residues. V was clipped by 0 bases and J by 7 bases, with 20 bases between them.

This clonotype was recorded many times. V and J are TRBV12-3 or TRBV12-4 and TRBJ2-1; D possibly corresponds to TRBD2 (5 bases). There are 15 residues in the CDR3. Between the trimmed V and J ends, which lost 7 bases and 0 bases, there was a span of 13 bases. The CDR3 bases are TGTGCCAGCACCTCTAGCCGAGGCTCCTACAATGAGCAGTTCTTC. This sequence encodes CASTSSRGSYNEQFF.

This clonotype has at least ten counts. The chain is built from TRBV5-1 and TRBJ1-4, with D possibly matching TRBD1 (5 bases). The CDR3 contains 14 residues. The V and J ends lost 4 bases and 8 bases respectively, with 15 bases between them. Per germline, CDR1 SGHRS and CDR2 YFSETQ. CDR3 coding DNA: TGCGCCAGCAGCCCCGGGGGAAATAAGGAAAAACTGTTTTTT. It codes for CASSPGGNKEKLFF.

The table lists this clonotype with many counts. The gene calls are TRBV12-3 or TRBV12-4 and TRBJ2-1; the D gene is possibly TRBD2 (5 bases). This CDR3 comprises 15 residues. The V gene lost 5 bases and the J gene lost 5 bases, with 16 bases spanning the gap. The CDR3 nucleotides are TGTGCCAGCAGTCTCTCGGGGAGATCAAACAATGAGCAGTTCTTC. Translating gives CASSLSGRSNNEQFF.

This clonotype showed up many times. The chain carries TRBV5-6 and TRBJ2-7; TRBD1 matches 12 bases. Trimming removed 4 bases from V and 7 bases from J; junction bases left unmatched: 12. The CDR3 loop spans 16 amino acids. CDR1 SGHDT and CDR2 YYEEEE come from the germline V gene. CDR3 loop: CASSRSPGQGAGEQYF. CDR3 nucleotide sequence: TGTGCCAGCAGCCGGTCACCGGGACAGGGGGCGGGAGAGCAGTACTTC.

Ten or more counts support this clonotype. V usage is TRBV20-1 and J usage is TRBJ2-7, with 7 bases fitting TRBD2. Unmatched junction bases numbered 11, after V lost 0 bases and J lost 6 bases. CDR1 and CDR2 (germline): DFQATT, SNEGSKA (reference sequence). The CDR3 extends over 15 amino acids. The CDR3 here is CSARDRGLGVLEQYF. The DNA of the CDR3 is TGCAGTGCTAGAGATCGTGGACTAGGAGTGCTCGAGCAGTACTTC.

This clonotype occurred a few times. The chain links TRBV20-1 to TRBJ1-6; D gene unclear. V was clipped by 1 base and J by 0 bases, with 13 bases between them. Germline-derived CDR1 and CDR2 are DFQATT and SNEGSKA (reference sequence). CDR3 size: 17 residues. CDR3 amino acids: CSARVGKWSSYNSPLHF. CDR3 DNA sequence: TGCAGTGCTAGAGTAGGGAAGTGGAGCTCCTATAATTCACCCCTCCACTTT.

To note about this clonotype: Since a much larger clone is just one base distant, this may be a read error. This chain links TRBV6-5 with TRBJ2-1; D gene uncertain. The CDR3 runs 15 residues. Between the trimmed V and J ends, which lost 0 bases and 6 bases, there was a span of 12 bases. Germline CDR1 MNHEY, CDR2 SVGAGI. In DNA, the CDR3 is TGTGCCAGCAGTTACTCGGTCAAGGTAACCAATGAGCAGTTCTTC. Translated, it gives CASSYSVKVTNEQFF.

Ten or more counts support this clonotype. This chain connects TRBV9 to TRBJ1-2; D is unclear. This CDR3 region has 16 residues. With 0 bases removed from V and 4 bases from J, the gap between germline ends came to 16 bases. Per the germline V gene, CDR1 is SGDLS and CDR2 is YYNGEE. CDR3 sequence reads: CASSVVTGESGYGYTF. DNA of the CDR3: TGTGCCAGCAGCGTAGTCACCGGTGAGAGTGGCTATGGCTACACCTTC.

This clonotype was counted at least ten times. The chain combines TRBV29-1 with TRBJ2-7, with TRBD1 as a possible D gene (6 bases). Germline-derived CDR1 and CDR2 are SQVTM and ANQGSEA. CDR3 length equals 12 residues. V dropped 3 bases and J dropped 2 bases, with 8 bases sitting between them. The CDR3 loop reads CSVERGTYEQYF. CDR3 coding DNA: TGCAGCGTTGAGAGGGGGACCTACGAGCAGTACTTC.

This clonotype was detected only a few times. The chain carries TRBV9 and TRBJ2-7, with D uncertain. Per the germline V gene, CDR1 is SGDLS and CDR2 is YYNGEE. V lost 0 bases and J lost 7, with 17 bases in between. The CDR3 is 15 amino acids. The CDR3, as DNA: TGTGCCAGCAGCGTAGGTCCTAGTAGTATCGAAGAGCAGTACTTC. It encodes CASSVGPSSIEEQYF.

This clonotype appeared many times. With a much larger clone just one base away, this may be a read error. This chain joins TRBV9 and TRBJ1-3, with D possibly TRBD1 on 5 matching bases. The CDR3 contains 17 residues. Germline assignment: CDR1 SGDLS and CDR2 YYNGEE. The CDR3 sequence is CASSVGGRATTGKTIYF. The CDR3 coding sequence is TGTGCCAGCAGCGTAGGCGGCAGGGCGACCACTGGAAAAACCATATATTTT. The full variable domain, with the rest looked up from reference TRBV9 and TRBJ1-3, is DSGVTQTPKHLITATGQRVTLRCSPRSGDLSVYWYQQSLDQGLQFLIQYYNGEERAKGNILERFSAQQFPDLHSELNLSSLELGDSALYFCASSVGGRATTGKTIYFGEGSWLTVV.

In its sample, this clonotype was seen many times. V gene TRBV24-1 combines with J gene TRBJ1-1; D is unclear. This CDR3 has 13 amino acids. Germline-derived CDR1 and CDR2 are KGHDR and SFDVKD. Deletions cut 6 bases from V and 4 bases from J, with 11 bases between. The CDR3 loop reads CATSNSVGTEAFF. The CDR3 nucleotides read TGTGCCACCAGTAACAGTGTCGGCACTGAAGCTTTCTTT.

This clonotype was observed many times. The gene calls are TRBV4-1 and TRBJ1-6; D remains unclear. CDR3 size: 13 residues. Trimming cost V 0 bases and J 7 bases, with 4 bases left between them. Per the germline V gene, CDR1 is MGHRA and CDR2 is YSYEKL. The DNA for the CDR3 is TGCGCCAGCAGCCAAGATAGGAATTCACCCCTCCACTTT. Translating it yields CASSQDRNSPLHF.